This T cell receptor beta chain was sequenced for a study of cytomegalovirus exposure and HLA in healthy donors. Points from the study as a whole: Earlier findings revealed that most TCR beta V segments proved productive either about 87% or about 30% of the time. In a later analysis, CMV-associated beta chains were mostly HLA-associated, it appeared.

Germline CDR1 MGHRA, CDR2 YSYEKL. V dropped 0 bases and J dropped 6 bases, with 11 bases sitting between them. The length of the CDR3 is 15 residues. This clone was observed a few times. Its antigen is as yet unknown. It was with 60 Vbeta and 13 Jbeta primers that the PCR ran. The table came from immunoSEQ multiplex PCR; TCRdb's copy has only in-frame clones and leaves some out. This sample carries about 120,000 clones, about 10% of them seen once, and the ten largest clones take about 3%. The receptor comes from a man between 25 and 39 years old in good health and CMV-seronegative. The sample comprised PBMCs. The V gene is TRBV4-1, the J gene TRBJ2-2; possibly TRBD1 for D (5 bases). The CDR3 sequence is CASSQDIRVAGELFF. CDR3 in DNA: TGCGCCAGCAGCCAAGATATCAGGGTTGCCGGGGAGCTGTTTTTT.